The sequence of this T cell receptor beta chain was determined in a study of T cell responses to AZD1222 COVID-19 vaccine (dated by TCRdb to about 2021). General notes on the study: A total of about 230 trial participants underwent TCR sequencing, of whom some 210 received two doses of AZD1222 and about 25 received two doses of the MenACWY control vaccine. Trial participants were enrolled by age into 18-55, 56-69 and 70-plus year subgroups, with around 150, 28 and 57 TCR-sequenced participants respectively.

The CDR3, from cysteine to phenylalanine, totals 15 residues. The sequence is cut down to CDR3 DNA, 45 bases in frame from base 1. The germline V gene (reference sequence) supplies CDR1 MNHNY and CDR2 SVGAGI. V and J are truncated by 0 bases and 1 base respectively, leaving an intervening sequence of 9 bases. The CDR3 regions of human TCRbeta chains were subjected to immunosequencing. From the authors' description of their analysis: Repertoire TCRs were matched against a reference library of SARS-CoV-2-specific TCRs generated with the MIRA antigen-specificity platform. Breadth was defined as the fraction of unique TCRs that were SARS-CoV-2-associated, and depth was defined as the fraction of total T cells that were SARS-CoV-2-associated. Each spike-specific TCR was assigned to its reactive spike region and to a CD4 or CD8 class using the MIRA data. Log10-transformed breadth and depth values were compared by one-way ANOVA with Sidak's multiple comparisons tests. TCRdb's version of the immuneACCESS table is confined to in-frame rearrangements and falls short of the full clone set. An unresolved V gene accounts for under half of the shortfall where checked; the remainder is of unknown origin. V and J calls and clone size are copied from that table; D and trimming were computed from the DNA. The sample table shows under 30,000 clones, and about 92% are seen once. Jointly, the top ten make up 6.5% to 9% of the sample.

Remarks on this clone: Its cognate antigen has yet to be identified. No much larger clonotype is one base removed from it; base qualities were not supplied.

In light of the paper, this sample's time point label describes: about 28 days (+/-7) after the second vaccine dose. Because spike-specific TCR depth and breadth did not differ between the two schedules, AZD1222 recipients who got a second dose at roughly 4 weeks were pooled with those who got a second dose at roughly 12 weeks. Samples from vaccinated people were obtained from the UK trials COV001 and COV002, which included a single-blind randomized controlled phase 2/3 trial of AZD1222 (ChAdOx1 nCoV-19) in healthy adults. For TCRbeta chain sequencing, PBMC samples from trial participants were taken at day 0 and at day 28 after the second dose. What the study reported, not specific to this receptor: Because no samples from the day 14 peak response were available, repertoires could be characterized only after the peak T cell response. CD4 TCRs associated with the vaccine covered the entire spike protein, and the dominant responses were in regions 160-218 and 743-854. Participants were mostly white British and included more females than males, and it was suggested by the authors that clonal diversity may have been underestimated. Reportedly, close to half of the unique spike-specific TCRs recognized epitopes lying outside the regions that are mutated in the B.1.351 and B.1.1.7 variants. The 56-69-year group was small, and its depth increase did not reach significance, likely because of low power. After two AZD1222 doses, spike-specific TCR breadth and depth were significantly higher than at day 0 and than in MenACWY recipients. Conclusions about previously exposed vaccinees are limited, since just five or six AZD1222 recipients were seropositive for SARS-CoV-2 at baseline.

This sequence originates from an adult who received the AZD1222 COVID-19 vaccine. The chain links TRBV6-6 with TRBJ1-2; the D gene identity is not certain. Specimen: peripheral blood, collected 28 days after the second AZD1222 dose. The CDR3 corresponds to CASSYSGSRNYGYTF. The DNA sequence is given as TGTGCCAGCAGTTACTCGGGATCCCGTAACTATGGCTACACCTTC.